This T cell receptor beta chain was captured in a study of PD-1 blockade in classical Hodgkin lymphoma. Looking at the study overall: Intravenous delivery of nivolumab at 3 mg/kg to patients occurred every 2 weeks.

Sequencing used immunoSEQ multiplex PCR; TCRdb keeps in-frame clones, though not all of them. Seen here are more than 140,000 clones, less than 80% observed once, and the top ten hold about 9.2%. All the patients suffered relapse after autologous stem cell transplantation, and brentuximab vedotin exposure differed. The clonotype originates from a human donor with classical Hodgkin lymphoma. The material sequenced was peripheral blood mononuclear cells (PBMCs), taken before the second cycle of nivolumab.

The CDR3 DNA follows: TGTGCCTGGAGTGTGAAAGGTGGGAGGGGAAACACCATATATTTT. Protein: CAWSVKGGRGNTIYF. The rearrangement uses TRBV30 and TRBJ1-3; no reliable D call. The CDR3 length is 15 residues. Germline CDR1 reads GTSNPN; CDR2 reads SVGIG (reference sequence). V was cut by 0 bases and J by 4 bases, with 13 bases left in between.